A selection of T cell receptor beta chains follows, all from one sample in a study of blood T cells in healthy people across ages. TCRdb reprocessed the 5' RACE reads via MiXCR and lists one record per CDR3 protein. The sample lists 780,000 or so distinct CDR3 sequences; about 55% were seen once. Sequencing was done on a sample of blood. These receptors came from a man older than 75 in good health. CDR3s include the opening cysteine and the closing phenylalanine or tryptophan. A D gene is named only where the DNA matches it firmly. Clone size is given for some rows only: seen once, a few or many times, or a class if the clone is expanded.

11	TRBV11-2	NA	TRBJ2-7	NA	CASSEHYEQYF	TGTGCCAGCAGCGAACACTACGAGCAGTACTTC
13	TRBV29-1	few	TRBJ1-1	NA	CSVVGILNTEAFF	TGCAGCGTTGTAGGGATCTTGAACACTGAAGCTTTCTTT
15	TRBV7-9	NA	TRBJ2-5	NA	CASSLARTSQETQYF	TGTGCCAGCAGCTTAGCGAGGACATCCCAAGAGACCCAGTACTTC
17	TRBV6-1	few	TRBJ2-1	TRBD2	CASTRTSGRGAYNEQFF	TGTGCCAGCACCCGGACTAGCGGGAGGGGGGCCTACAATGAGCAGTTCTTC
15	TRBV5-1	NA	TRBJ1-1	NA	CASSLAAGWDTEAFF	TGCGCCAGCAGCTTGGCCGCAGGCTGGGACACTGAAGCTTTCTTT
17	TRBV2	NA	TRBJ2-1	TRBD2	CASSAGIAGGSFNEQFF	TGTGCCAGCAGTGCCGGGATAGCGGGAGGCTCATTCAATGAGCAGTTCTTC
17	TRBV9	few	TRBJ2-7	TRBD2	CASSQRLAGGGYNEQYF	TGTGCCAGCAGCCAGCGACTAGCGGGAGGGGGTTACAATGAGCAGTACTTC
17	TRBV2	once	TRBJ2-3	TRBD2	CASSPMGTSGSRRYAYF	TGTGCCAGCAGTCCTATGGGGACTAGCGGGAGCCGTAGATACGCGTATTTT
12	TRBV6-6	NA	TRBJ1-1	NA	CARALGLAKAFF	TGTGCCAGGGCTTTGGGACTTGCAAAAGCTTTCTTT
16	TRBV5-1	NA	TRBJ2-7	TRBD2	CASSTRTSGRGYEQYF	TGCGCCAGCAGCACACGGACTAGCGGGAGAGGCTACGAGCAGTACTTC
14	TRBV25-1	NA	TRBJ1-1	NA	CASTLGGPSTEAFF	TGTGCCAGCACCCTTGGGGGGCCAAGCACTGAAGCTTTCTTT
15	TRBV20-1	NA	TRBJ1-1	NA	CSARTPSGRLTEAFF	TGCAGTGCTAGGACGCCCTCAGGCCGGCTCACTGAAGCTTTCTTT
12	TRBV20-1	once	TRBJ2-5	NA	CGAPGQKETQYF	TGCGGTGCTCCGGGACAAAAAGAGACCCAGTACTTC
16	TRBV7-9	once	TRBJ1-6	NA	CAILSGRSSYNSPLHF	TGTGCCATCCTTTCGGGCCGCAGCTCCTATAATTCACCCCTCCACTTT
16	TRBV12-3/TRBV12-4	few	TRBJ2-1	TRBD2	CASSFARLAYYNEQFF	TGTGCCAGCAGTTTTGCACGACTAGCGTACTACAATGAGCAGTTCTTC
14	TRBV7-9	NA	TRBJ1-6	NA	CASSWGIGNSPLHF	TGTGCCAGCAGCTGGGGGATTGGAAATTCACCCCTCCACTTT
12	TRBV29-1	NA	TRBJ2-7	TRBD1	CSVGQLSYEQYF	TGCAGCGTGGGACAGTTGTCCTACGAGCAGTACTTC
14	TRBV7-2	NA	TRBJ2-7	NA	CASSLNPGPYGQYF	TGTGCCAGCAGCTTAAACCCGGGGCCCTACGGGCAGTACTTC
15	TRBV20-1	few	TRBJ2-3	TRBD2	CSASYLAGGPDTQYF	TGCAGTGCTTCCTATTTAGCGGGAGGCCCAGATACGCAGTATTTT
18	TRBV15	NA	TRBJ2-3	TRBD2	CATSRDLAGTSGTDTQYF	TGTGCCACCAGCAGAGACCTGGCGGGGACTAGCGGCACAGATACGCAGTATTTT
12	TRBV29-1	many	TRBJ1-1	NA	CSVGQGDTEAFF	TGCAGCGTTGGGCAGGGTGACACTGAAGCTTTCTTT
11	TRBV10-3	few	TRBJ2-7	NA	CAISGAAEQYF	TGTGCCATCAGCGGAGCAGCCGAGCAGTACTTC
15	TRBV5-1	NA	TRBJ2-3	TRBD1	CASSFDRGYGDTQYF	TGCGCCAGCAGCTTTGACAGGGGCTATGGAGATACGCAGTATTTT
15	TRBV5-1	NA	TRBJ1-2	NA	CASSFDSSSAYGYTF	TGCGCCAGCAGCTTCGACTCATCCTCGGCCTATGGCTACACCTTC
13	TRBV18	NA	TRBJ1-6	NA	CASSPTVNSPLHF	TGTGCCAGCTCACCCACGGTGAATTCACCCCTCCACTTT